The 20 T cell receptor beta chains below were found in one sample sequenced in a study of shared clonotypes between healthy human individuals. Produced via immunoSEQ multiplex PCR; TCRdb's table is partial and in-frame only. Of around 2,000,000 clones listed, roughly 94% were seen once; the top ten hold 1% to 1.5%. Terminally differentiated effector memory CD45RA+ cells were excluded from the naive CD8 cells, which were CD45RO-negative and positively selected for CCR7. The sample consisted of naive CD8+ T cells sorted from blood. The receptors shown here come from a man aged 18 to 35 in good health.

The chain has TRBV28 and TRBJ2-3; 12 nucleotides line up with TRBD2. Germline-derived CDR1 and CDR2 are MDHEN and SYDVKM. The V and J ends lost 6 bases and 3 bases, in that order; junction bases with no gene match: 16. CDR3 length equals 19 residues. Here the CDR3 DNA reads TGTGCCAGCAGCGGGCTGAAGGGCTCTAGCGGGGGGGCAACAGATACGCAGTATTTT. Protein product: CASSGLKGSSGGATDTQYF.

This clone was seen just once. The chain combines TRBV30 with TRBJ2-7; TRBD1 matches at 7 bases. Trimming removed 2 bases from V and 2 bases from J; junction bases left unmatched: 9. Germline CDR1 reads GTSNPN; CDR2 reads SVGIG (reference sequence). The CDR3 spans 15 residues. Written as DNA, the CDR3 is TGTGCCTGGAGTCCCCCAGAGGGGGCGGCCTACGAGCAGTACTTC. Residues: CAWSPPEGAAYEQYF.

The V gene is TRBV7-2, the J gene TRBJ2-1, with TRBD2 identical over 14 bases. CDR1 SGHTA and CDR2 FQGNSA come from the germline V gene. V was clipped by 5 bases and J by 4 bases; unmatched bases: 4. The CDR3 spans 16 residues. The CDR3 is CASSEWTSGRYNEQFF. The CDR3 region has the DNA TGTGCCAGCAGCGAATGGACTAGCGGGAGGTACAATGAGCAGTTCTTC. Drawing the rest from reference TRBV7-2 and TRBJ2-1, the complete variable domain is GAGVSQSPSNKVTEKGKDVELRCDPISGHTALYWYRQSLGQGLEFLIYFQGNSAPDKSGLPSDRFSAERTGGSVSTLTIQRTQQEDSAVYLCASSEWTSGRYNEQFFGPGTRLTVL.

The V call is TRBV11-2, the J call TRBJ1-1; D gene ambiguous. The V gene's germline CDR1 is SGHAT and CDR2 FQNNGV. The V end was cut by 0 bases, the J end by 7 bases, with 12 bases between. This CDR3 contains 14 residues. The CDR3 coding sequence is TGTGCCAGCAGCTTAGACGGTTCTGCCCTTGAAGCTTTCTTT. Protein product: CASSLDGSALEAFF.

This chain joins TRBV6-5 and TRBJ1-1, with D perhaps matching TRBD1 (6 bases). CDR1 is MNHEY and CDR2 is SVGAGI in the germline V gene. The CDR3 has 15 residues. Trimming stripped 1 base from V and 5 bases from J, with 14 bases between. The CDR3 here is CASSYLGGMGTEAFF. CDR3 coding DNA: TGTGCCAGCAGTTACTTAGGGGGTATGGGGACTGAAGCTTTCTTT.

The CDR3, as DNA: TGTGCCAGTAGCCGACTAGCGGAGATACAAGAGACCCAGTACTTC. Translation gives CASSRLAEIQETQYF. The rearrangement joins TRBV19 to TRBJ2-5, with TRBD2 matching over 9 bases. The CDR3 consists of 15 residues. Trimming took 6 bases from V and 2 from J; bases not matched to a gene: 7. Per the germline V gene, CDR1 is LNHDA and CDR2 is SQIVND (reference sequence).

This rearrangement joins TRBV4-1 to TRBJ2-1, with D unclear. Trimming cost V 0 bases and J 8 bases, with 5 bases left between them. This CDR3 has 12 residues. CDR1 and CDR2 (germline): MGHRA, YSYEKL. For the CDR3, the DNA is TGCGCCAGCAGCCAAGAACCGGATGAGCAGTTCTTC. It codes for CASSQEPDEQFF.

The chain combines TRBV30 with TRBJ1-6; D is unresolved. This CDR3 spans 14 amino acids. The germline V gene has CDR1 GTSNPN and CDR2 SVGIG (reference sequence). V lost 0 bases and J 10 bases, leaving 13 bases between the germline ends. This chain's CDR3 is CAWSVRGRPSPLHF. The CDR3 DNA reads TGTGCCTGGAGTGTGCGAGGCCGGCCCTCACCCCTCCACTTT.

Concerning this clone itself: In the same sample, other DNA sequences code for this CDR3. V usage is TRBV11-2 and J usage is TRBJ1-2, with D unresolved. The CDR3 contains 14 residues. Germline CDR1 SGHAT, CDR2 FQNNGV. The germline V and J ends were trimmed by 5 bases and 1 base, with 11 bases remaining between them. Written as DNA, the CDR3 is TGTGCCAGCAGCCCCGGCGGCGTTAACTATGGCTACACCTTC. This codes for CASSPGGVNYGYTF.

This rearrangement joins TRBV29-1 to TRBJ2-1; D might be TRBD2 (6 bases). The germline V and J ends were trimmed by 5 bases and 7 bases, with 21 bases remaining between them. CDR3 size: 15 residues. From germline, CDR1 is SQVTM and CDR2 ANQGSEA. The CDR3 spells CSVPLARRVWNEQFF. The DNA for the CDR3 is TGCAGCGTTCCCCTAGCGAGGCGTGTTTGGAATGAGCAGTTCTTC.

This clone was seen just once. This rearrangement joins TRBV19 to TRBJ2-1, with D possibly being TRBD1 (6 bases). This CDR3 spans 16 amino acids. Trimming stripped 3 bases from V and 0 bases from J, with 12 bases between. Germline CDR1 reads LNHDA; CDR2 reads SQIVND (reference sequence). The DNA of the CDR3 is TGTGCCAGTAGTATGGGACATATGAGCTCCTACAATGAGCAGTTCTTC. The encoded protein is CASSMGHMSSYNEQFF.

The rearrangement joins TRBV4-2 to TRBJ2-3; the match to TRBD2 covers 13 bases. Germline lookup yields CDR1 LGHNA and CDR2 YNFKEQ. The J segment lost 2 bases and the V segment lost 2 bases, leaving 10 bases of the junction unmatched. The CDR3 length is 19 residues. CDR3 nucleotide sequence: TGTGCCAGCAGCCAACGCACGGGACTAGCGGGGATCTTCACAGATACGCAGTATTTT. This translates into CASSQRTGLAGIFTDTQYF.

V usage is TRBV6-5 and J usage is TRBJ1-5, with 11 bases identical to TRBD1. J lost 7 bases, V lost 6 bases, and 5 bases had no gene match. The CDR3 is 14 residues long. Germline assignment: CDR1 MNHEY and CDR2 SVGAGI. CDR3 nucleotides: TGTGCCAGCAGCCCGGGACAGGGGGTGCAGCCCCAGCATTTT. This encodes CASSPGQGVQPQHF.

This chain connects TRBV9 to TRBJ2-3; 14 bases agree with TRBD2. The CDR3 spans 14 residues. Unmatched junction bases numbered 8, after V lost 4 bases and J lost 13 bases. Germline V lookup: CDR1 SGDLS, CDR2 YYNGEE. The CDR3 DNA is TGTGCCAGCAGCCCGGGGACTAGCGGGAGTTCAAAGTATTTT. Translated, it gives CASSPGTSGSSKYF.

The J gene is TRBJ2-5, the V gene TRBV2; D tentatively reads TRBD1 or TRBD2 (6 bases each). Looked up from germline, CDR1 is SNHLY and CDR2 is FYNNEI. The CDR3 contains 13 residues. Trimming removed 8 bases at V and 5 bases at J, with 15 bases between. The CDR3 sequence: CASLRGDRETQYF. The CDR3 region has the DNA TGTGCCAGCCTGAGGGGGGATAGGGAGACCCAGTACTTC.

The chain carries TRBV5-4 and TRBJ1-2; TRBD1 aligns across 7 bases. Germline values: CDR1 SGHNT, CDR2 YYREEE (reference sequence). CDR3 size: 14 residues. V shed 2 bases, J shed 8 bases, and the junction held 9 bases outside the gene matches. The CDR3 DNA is TGTGCCAGCAGCTTTGGGCAGGGGGGTGACGGCTACACCTTC. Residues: CASSFGQGGDGYTF.

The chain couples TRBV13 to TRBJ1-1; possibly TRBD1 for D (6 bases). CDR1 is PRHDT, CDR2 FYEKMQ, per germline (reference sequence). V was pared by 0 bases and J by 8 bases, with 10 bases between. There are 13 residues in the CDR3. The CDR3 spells CASSLGRGREAFF. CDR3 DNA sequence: TGTGCCAGCAGCTTAGGAAGGGGGAGAGAAGCTTTCTTT.

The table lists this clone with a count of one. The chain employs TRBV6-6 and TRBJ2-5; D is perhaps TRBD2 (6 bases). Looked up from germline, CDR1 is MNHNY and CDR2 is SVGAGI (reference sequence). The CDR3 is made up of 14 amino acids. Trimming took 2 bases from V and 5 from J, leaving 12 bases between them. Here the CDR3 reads CASSYVGSGETQYF. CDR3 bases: TGTGCCAGCAGTTACGTCGGGAGTGGGGAGACCCAGTACTTC.

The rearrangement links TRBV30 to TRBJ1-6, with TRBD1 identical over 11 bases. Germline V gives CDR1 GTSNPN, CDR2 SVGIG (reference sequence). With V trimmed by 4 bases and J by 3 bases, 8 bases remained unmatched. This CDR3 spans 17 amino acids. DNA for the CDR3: TGTGCCTGGACTACCGGGACAGGGGGATTCTATAATTCACCCCTCCACTTT. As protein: CAWTTGTGGFYNSPLHF. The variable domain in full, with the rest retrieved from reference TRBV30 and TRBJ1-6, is SQTIHQWPATLVQPVGSPLSLECTVEGTSNPNLYWYRQAAGRGLQLLFYSVGIGQISSEVPQNLSASRPQDRQFILSSKKLLLSDSGFYLCAWTTGTGGFYNSPLHFGNGTRLTVT.

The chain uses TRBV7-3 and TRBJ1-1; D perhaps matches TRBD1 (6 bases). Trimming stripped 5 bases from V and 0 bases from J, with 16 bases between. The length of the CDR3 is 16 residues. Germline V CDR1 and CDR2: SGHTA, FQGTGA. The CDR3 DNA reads TGTGCCAGCAGCCCCCACGGGGGCTATTTGAACACTGAAGCTTTCTTT. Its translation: CASSPHGGYLNTEAFF. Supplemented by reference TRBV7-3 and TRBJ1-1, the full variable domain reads GAGVSQTPSNKVTEKGKYVELRCDPISGHTALYWYRQSLGQGPEFLIYFQGTGAADDSGLPNDRFFAVRPEGSVSTLKIQRTERGDSAVYLCASSPHGGYLNTEAFFGQGTRLTVV.